This TCR beta chain appears in the sequencing data of a study of T cell repertoires in cytomegalovirus infection (dated by TCRdb to about 2019). Notes on the research overall: Donor HLA type was relevant to the analysis, because carriage of CMV infection together with the matching HLA type was indicated by public TCR beta signatures. Beyond this particular receptor, the publication reports: Carriers of CMV infection plus the relevant HLA type were discriminated by the cumulative frequency of public TCR beta family members in the study cohort and in an independent roughly 400-donor cohort. The ex vivo response was dominated by HLA-C-restricted CMV-specific TCR beta clonotypes, which also provided the single most frequent clonotype in two of eight donors.

The reads were generated on an Illumina HiSeq 1500. TCRdb took the public reads, trimmed them with fastp at Q25, ran MiXCR for clone calling and kept in-frame beta chains. A single entry per CDR3 protein holds the most common genes and DNA from its merged rows. Recorded for this sample are 150,000 to 200,000 distinct CDR3 sequences; 28% of them occurred a single time. The top ten hold about 31% of the sample. To note about this clonotype: The target of this receptor is not known. One base away there is no much larger clone; base qualities are not given.

From cysteine to phenylalanine, the CDR3 is 15 amino acids long. The CDR3 DNA has 45 bases and is translated from base 1. Germline trimming: 8 bases from V, 4 bases from J; junction bases outside gene matches: 11. From a lookup of the germline V gene, CDR1 and CDR2 are SNHLY and FYNNEI. Sequencing used PBMCs. The receptor was derived from a human donor in good health (CMV status not recorded). Some clones in this sample may be carry-over from other donors' samples. The rearrangement combines TRBV2 with TRBJ2-4, with 7 middle bases fitting TRBD2. In nucleotides, the sequence is TGTGCCAGCTCCCTGGGGGGGGGATTGAAAAACATTCAGTACTTC. Translated, this gives CASSLGGGLKNIQYF. The full variable domain, with segments outside the CDR3 supplied by the reference TRBV2 and TRBJ2-4 proteins, appears as EPEVTQTPSHQVTQMGQEVILRCVPISNHLYFYWYRQILGQKVEFLVSFYNNEISEKSEIFDDQFSVERPDGSNFTLKIRSTKLEDSAMYFCASSLGGGLKNIQYFGAGTRLSVL.